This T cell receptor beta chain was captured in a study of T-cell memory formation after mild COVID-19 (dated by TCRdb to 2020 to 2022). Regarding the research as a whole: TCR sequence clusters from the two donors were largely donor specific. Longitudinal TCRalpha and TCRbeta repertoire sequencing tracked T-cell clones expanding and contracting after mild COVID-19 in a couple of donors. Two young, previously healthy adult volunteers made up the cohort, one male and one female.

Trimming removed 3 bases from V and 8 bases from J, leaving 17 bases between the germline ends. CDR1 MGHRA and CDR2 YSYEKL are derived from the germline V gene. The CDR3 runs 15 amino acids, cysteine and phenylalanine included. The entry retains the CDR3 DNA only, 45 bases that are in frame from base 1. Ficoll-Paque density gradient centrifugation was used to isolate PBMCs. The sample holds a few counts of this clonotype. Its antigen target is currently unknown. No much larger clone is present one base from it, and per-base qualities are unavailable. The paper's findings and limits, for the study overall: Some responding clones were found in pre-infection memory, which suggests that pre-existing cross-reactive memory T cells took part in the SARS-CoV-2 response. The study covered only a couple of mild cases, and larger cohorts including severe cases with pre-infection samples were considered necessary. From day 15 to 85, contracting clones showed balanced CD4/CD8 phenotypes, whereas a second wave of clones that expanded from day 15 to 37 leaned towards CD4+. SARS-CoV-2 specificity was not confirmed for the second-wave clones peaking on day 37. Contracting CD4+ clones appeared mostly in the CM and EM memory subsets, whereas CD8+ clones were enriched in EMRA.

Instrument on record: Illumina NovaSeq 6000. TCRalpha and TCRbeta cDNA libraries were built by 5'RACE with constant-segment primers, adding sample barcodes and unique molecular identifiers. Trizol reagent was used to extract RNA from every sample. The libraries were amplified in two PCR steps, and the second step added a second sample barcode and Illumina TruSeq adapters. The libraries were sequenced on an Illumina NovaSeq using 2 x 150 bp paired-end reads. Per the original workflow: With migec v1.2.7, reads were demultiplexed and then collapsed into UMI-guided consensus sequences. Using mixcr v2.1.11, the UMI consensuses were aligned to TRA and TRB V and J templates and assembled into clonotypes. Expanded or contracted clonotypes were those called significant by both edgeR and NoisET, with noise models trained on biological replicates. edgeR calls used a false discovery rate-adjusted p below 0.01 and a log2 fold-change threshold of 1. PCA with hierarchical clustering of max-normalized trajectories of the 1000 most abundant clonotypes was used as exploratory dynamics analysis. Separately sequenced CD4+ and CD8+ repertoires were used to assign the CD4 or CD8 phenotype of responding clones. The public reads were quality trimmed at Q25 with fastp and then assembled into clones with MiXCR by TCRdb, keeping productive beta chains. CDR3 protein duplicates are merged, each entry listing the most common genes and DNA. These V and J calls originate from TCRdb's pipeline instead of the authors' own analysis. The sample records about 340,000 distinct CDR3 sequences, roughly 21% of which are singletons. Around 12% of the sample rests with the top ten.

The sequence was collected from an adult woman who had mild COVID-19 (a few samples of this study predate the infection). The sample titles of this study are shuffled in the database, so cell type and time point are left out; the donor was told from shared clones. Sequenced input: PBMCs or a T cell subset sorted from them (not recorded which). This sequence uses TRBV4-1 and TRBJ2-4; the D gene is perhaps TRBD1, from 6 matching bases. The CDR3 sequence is CASSHDQEPGDIQYF. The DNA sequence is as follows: TGCGCCAGCAGCCATGACCAAGAGCCAGGGGACATTCAGTACTTC.